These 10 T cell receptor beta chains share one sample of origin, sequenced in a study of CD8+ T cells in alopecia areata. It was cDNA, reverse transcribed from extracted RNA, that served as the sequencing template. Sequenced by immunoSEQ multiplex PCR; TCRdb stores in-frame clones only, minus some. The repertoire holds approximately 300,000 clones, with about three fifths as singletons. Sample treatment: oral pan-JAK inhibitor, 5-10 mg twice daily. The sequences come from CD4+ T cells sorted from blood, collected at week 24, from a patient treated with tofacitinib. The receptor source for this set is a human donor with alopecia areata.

CDR3: CASSLLGGQETQYF. The CDR3 coding sequence is TGTGCCAGCAGCTTACTAGGGGGCCAAGAGACCCAGTACTTC. This chain uses TRBV7-2 with TRBJ2-5; a possible D gene is TRBD1 (6 bases). V lost 2 bases, J lost 1 base, and 8 bases lay in between. The germline CDR1 and CDR2 sequences are SGHTA and FQGNSA. The CDR3 has 14 residues.

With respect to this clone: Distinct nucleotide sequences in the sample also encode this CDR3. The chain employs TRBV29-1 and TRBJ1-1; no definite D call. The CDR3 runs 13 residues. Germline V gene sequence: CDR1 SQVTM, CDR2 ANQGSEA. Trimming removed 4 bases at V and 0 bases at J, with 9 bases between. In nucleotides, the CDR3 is TGCAGCGTTGGTGGCGTCATGAACACTGAAGCTTTCTTT. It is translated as CSVGGVMNTEAFF.

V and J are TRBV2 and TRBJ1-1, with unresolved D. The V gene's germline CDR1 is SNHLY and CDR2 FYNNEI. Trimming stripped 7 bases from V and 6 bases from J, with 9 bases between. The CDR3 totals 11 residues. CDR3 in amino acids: CASNPQAEAFF. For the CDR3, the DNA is TGTGCCAGCAATCCTCAGGCTGAAGCTTTCTTT.

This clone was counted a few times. The CDR3 reads CASSAPGTQETQYF. The CDR3 DNA follows: TGTGCCAGCAGTGCCCCCGGGACCCAAGAGACCCAGTACTTC. The chain recombines TRBV25-1 with TRBJ2-5, with D possibly called TRBD1 or TRBD2 (5 bases each). Trimming shortened V by 4 bases and J by 1 base, and 10 bases separated the two germline ends. Per germline, CDR1 MGHDK and CDR2 SYGVNS. The CDR3 contains 14 residues.

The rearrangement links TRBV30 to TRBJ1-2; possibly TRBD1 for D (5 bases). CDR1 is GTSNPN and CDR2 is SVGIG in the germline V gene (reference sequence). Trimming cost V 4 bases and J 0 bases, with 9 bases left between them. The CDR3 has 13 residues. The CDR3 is CAWTRGSNYGYTF. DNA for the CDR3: TGTGCCTGGACGCGGGGGTCTAACTATGGCTACACCTTC.

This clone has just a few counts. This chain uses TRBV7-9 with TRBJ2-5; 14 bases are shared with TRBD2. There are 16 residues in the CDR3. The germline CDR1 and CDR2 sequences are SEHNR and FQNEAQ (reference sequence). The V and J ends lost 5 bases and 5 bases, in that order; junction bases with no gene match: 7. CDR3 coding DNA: TGTGCCAGCAGCGAAGGGACTAGCGGGGGTCGGGAGACCCAGTACTTC. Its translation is CASSEGTSGGRETQYF.

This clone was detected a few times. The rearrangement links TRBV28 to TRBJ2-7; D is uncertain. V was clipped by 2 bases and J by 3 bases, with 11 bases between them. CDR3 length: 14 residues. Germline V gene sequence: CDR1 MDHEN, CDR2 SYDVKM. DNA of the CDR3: TGTGCCAGCAGTTTAATACCCCTCTTCTACGAGCAGTACTTC. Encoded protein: CASSLIPLFYEQYF.

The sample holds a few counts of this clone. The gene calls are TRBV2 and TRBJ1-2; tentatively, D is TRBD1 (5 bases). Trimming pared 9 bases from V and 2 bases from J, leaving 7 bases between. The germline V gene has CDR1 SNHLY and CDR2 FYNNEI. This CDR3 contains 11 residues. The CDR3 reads CASDRNYGYTF. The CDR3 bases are TGTGCCAGTGACAGAAACTATGGCTACACCTTC. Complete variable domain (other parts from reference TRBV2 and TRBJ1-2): EPEVTQTPSHQVTQMGQEVILRCVPISNHLYFYWYRQILGQKVEFLVSFYNNEISEKSEIFDDQFSVERPDGSNFTLKIRSTKLEDSAMYFCASDRNYGYTFGSGTRLTVV.

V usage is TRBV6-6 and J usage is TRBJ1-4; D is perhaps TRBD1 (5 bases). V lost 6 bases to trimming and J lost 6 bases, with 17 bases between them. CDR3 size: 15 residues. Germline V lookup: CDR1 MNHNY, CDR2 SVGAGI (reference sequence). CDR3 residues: CASRFAQGIYEKLFF. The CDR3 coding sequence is TGTGCCAGCAGGTTCGCGCAGGGTATATATGAAAAACTGTTTTTT.

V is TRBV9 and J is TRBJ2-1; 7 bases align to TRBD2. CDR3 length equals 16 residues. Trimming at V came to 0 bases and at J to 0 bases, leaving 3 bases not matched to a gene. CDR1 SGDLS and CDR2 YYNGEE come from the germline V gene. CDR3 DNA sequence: TGTGCCAGCAGCGTAGTAAGCGGGACCTCCTACAATGAGCAGTTCTTC. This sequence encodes CASSVVSGTSYNEQFF.